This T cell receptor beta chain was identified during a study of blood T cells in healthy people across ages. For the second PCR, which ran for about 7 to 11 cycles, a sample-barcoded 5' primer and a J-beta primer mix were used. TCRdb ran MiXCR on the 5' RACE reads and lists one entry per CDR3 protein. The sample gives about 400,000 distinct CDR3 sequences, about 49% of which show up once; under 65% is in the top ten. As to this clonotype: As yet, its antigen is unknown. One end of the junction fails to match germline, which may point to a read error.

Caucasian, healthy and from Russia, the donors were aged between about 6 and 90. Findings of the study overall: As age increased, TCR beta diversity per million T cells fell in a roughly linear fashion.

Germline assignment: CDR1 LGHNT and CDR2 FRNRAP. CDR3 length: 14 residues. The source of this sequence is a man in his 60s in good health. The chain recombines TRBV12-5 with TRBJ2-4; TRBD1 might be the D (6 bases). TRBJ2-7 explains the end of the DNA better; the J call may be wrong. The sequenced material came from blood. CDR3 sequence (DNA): TGTGCTAATGGTTTGGAGGCAGGGGCCTACGAGCAGTACTTC. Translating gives CANGLEAGAYEQYF.